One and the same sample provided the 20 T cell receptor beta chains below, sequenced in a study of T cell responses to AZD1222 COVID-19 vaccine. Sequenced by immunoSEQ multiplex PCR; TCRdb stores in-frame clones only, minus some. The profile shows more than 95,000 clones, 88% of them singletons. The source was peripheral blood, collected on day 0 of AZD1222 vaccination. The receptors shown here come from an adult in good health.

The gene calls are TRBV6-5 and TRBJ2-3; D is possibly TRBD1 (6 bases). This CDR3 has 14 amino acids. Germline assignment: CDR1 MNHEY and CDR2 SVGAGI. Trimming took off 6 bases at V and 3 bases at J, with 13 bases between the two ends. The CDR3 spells CASRAGVQTDTQYF. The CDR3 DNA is TGTGCCAGCAGAGCAGGGGTTCAGACAGATACGCAGTATTTT.

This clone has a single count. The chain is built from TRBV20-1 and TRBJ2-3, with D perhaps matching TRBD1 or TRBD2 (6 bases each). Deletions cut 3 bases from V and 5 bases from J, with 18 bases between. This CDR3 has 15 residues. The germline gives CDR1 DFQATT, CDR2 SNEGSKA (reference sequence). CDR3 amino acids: CSASEVGGPKDTQYF. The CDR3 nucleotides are TGCAGTGCTAGTGAGGTCGGGGGCCCGAAAGATACGCAGTATTTT.

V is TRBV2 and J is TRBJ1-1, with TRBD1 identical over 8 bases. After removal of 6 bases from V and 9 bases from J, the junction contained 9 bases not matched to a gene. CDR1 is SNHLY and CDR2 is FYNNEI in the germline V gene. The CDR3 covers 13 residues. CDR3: CASSADRAMKAFF. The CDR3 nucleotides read TGTGCCAGCAGCGCGGACAGGGCCATGAAAGCTTTCTTT.

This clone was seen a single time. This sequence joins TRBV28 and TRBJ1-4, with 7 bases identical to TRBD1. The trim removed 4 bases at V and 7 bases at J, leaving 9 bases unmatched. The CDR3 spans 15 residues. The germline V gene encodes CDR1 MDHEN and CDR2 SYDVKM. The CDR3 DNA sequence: TGTGCCAGCAGTTCTTACCGGGACAGTACTGAAAAACTGTTTTTT. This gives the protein CASSSYRDSTEKLFF. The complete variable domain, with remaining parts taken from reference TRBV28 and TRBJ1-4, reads DVKVTQSSRYLVKRTGEKVFLECVQDMDHENMFWYRQDPGLGLRLIYFSYDVKMKEKGDIPEGYSVSREKKERFSLILESASTNQTSMYLCASSSYRDSTEKLFFGSGTQLSVL.

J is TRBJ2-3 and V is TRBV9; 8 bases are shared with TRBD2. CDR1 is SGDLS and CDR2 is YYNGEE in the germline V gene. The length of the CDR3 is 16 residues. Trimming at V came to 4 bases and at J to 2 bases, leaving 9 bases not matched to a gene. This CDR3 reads CASSLWAGGPTDTQYF. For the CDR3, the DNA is TGTGCCAGCAGCCTATGGGCGGGAGGCCCCACAGATACGCAGTATTTT.

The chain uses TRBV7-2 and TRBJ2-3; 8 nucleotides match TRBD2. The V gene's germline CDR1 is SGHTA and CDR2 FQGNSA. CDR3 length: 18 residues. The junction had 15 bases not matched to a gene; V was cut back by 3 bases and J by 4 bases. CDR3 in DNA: TGTGCCAGCAGCTTCATACAGCACCCCTCGGGGGGGGCAGATACGCAGTATTTT. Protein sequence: CASSFIQHPSGGADTQYF.

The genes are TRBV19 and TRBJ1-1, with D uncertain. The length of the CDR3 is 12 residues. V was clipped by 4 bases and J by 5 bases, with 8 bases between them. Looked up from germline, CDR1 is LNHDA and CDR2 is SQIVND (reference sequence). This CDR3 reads CASSNYGTEAFF. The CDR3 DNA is TGTGCCAGTAGTAATTATGGGACTGAAGCTTTCTTT.

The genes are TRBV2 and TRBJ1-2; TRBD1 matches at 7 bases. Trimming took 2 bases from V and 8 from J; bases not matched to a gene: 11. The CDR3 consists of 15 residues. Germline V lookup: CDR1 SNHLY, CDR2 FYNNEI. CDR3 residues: CASSEFSGGQRGYTF. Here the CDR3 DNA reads TGTGCCAGCAGTGAATTTTCCGGGGGACAGCGGGGCTACACCTTC.

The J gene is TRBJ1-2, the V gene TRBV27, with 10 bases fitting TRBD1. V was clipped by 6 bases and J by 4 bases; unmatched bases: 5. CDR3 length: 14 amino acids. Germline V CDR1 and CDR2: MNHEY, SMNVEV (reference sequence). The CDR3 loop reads CASRRDRGSYGYTF. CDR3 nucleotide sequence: TGTGCCAGCAGGCGGGACAGGGGCAGCTATGGCTACACCTTC.

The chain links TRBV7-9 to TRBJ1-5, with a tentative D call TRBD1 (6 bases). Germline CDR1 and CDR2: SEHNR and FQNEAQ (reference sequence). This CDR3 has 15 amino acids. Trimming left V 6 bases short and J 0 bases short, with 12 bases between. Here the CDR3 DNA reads TGTGCCAGCAGTCGAGGACAGTATAGCAATCAGCCCCAGCATTTT. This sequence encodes CASSRGQYSNQPQHF.

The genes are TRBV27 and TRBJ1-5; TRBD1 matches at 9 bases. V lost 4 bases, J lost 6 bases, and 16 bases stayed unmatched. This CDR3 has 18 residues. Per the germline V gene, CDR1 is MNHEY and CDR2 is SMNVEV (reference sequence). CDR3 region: CASSSKQGTGNLGQPQHF. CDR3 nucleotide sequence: TGTGCCAGCAGTTCCAAACAAGGGACAGGGAACTTAGGTCAGCCCCAGCATTTT.

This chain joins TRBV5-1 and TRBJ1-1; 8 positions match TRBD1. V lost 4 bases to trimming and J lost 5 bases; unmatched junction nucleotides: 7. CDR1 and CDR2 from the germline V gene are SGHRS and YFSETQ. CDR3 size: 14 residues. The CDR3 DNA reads TGCGCCAGCAGCGGAACAGGGGGAAGGACTGAAGCTTTCTTT. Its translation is CASSGTGGRTEAFF.

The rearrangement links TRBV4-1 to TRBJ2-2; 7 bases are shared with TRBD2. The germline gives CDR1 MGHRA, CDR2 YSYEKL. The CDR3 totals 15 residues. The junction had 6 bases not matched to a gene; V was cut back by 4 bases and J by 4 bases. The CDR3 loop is CASSPRDYSTGELFF. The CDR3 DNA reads TGCGCCAGCAGCCCTCGGGACTACAGCACCGGGGAGCTGTTTTTT.

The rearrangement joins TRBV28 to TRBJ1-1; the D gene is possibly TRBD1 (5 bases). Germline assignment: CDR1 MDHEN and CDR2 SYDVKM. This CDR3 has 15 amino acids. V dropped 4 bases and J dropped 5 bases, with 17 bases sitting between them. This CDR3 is CASSSSGTGGTEAFF. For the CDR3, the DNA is TGTGCCAGCAGTTCATCCGGGACGGGCGGTACTGAAGCTTTCTTT.

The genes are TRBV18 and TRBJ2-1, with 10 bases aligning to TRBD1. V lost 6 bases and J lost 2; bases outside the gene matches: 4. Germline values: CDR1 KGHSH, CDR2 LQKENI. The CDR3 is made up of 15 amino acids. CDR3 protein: CASSLGQGAYNEQFF. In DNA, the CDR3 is TGTGCCAGCTCCCTCGGACAGGGGGCCTACAATGAGCAGTTCTTC.

CDR3 amino acids: CSASKGGMGEQYF. CDR3 nucleotides: TGCAGTGCTAGTAAGGGCGGGATGGGGGAGCAGTACTTC. The chain uses TRBV20-1 and TRBJ2-7; tentatively, D is TRBD2 (6 bases). The CDR3 covers 13 residues. Germline CDR1 is DFQATT and CDR2 is SNEGSKA (reference sequence). V lost 3 bases and J lost 7, with 16 bases in between.

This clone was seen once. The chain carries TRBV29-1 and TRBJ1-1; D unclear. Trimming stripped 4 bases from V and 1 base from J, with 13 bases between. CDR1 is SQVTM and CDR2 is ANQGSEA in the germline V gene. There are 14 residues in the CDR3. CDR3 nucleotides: TGCAGCGTTGGCCGGTTGCAGACGAACACTGAAGCTTTCTTT. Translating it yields CSVGRLQTNTEAFF. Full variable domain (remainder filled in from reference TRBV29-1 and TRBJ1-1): SAVISQKPSRDICQRGTSLTIQCQVDSQVTMMFWYRQQPGQSLTLIATANQGSEATYESGFVIDKFPISRPNLTFSTLTVSNMSPEDSSIYLCSVGRLQTNTEAFFGQGTRLTVV.

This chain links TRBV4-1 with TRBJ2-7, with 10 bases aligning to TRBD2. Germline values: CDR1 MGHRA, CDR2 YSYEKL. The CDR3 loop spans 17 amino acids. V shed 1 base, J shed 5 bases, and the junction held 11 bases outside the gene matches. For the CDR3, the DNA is TGCGCCAGCAGCCAAGTTTTTATAGCGGGGGGTGGCCACGAGCAGTACTTC. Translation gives CASSQVFIAGGGHEQYF.

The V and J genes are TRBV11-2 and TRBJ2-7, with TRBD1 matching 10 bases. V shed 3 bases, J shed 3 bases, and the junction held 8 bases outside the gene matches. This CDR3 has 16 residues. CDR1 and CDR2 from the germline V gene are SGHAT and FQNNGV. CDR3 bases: TGTGCCAGCAGCTTGCGAGCCGGGACAGGGGTCTACGAGCAGTACTTC. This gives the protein CASSLRAGTGVYEQYF. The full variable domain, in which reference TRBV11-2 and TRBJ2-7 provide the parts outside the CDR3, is EAGVAQSPRYKIIEKRQSVAFWCNPISGHATLYWYQQILGQGPKLLIQFQNNGVVDDSQLPKDRFSAERLKGVDSTLKIQPAKLEDSAVYLCASSLRAGTGVYEQYFGPGTRLTVT.

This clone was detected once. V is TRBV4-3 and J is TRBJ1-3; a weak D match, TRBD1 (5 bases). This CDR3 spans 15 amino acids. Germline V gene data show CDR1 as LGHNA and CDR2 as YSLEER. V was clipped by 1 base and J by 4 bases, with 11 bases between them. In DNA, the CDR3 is TGCGCCAGCAGCCAAGCGGGGGTTATGGGAAACACCATATATTTT. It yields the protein CASSQAGVMGNTIYF.